Below, 2 T cell receptor beta chains from the same sample are listed, as sequenced in a study of T cells in localized non-small cell lung cancer. Method: immunoSEQ multiplex PCR; TCRdb's copy keeps in-frame clones and lacks some. Found here are roughly 1,700 clones, 29% of them singletons; the top ten hold approximately 9.9%. Sequenced material: normal lung tissue next to the tumor, taken before any cancer treatment. The receptors were sampled from a woman aged 35 to 70 with stage III lung adenocarcinoma.

This chain links TRBV9 with TRBJ1-1, with D maybe TRBD1 (5 bases). This CDR3 region has 13 residues. The ends were cut back, 5 bases at V and 1 base at J, with 9 bases in the middle. Germline V CDR1 and CDR2: SGDLS, YYNGEE. The CDR3 sequence: CASSGQGNTEAFF. CDR3 nucleotides: TGTGCCAGCAGTGGGCAGGGGAACACTGAAGCTTTCTTT.

This clone was detected a few times. The chain is built from TRBV28 and TRBJ1-2, with 11 nucleotides matching TRBD1. With V trimmed by 6 bases and J by 8 bases, 5 bases remained unmatched. Looked up from germline, CDR1 is MDHEN and CDR2 is SYDVKM. This CDR3 contains 13 residues. The CDR3 region is CASSPDRGLGYTF. The CDR3 nucleotides read TGTGCCAGCAGCCCGGACAGGGGGCTAGGCTACACCTTC.